Sequencing of this TCR beta chain was carried out in a study of blood T cells in healthy people across ages. Healthy Caucasian individuals from Russia aged roughly 6 to 95 were enrolled as donors. Trimming removed 8 bases from V and 0 bases from J, with 10 bases in between. Germline V gene data show CDR1 as KGHSH and CDR2 as LQKENI. The CDR3 is 13 amino acids. The study's findings and limits: Conclusively comparing naive with antigen-experienced cells was impossible with unsorted PBMCs.

This clonotype appeared many times. What it binds is unknown. Together with a sample-barcoded 5' primer, a J-beta primer mix was included in a second PCR lasting about 7 to 11 cycles. MiXCR was run by TCRdb on the 5' RACE reads, yielding one entry per CDR3 protein. The sample consists of hundreds of thousands of distinct CDR3 sequences, roughly three fifths of them appearing once. The clonotype was recovered from a man aged 60-69 years in good health. The chain links TRBV18 to TRBJ2-5, with D tentatively TRBD2 (5 bases). Sequences were obtained from blood. The CDR3 nucleotides read TGTGCCAGCAGCCCGGGGAACCAAGAGACCCAGTACTTC. This translates into CASSPGNQETQYF.